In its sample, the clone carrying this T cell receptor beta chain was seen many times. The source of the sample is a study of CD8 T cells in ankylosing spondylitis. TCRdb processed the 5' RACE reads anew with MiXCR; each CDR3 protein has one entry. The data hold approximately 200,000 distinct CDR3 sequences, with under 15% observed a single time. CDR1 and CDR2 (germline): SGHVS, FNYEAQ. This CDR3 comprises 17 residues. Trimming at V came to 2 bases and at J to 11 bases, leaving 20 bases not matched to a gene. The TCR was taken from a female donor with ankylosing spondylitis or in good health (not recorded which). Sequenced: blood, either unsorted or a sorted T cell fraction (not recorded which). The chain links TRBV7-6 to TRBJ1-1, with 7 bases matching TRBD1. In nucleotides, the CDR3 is TGTGCCAGCAGCTTACCAGAAGCGGGACAGTTGACTCTTGGGGCTTTCTTT. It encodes CASSLPEAGQLTLGAFF. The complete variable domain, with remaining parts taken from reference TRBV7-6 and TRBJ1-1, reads GAGVSQSPRYKVTKRGQDVALRCDPISGHVSLYWYRQALGQGPEFLTYFNYEAQQDKSGLPNDRFSAERPEGSISTLTIQRTEQRDSAMYRCASSLPEAGQLTLGAFFGQGTRLTVV.